This T cell receptor (beta chain) was obtained from a study of blood T cell repertoires in COVID-19. Whole-study context: Whether acute or convalescent, the COVID-19 samples came from the United States, Italy and Spain. Nucleic acid was either cDNA or gDNA, and it came from T cells, B-cell-depleted T cells, or PBMCs.

In the study's own analysis: Researchers report that nucleated cell counts were estimated from reference gene primer amplification. This table comes from immunoSEQ multiplex PCR, and its TCRdb copy is limited to in-frame clones, with some not included. Clonal size and the V and J genes are those of that table, whereas D and trimming came from the DNA. The table includes roughly 110,000 clones, approximately 91% detected once. V lost 2 bases and J 6 bases, leaving 7 bases between the germline ends. The V gene's germline CDR1 is SGHTA and CDR2 FQGTGA. This CDR3 is built from 13 residues. This clonotype originated in a woman between 70 and 85 years old who had recovered from COVID-19. Sequenced sample: peripheral blood. V gene TRBV7-3 combines with J gene TRBJ2-2; no clear D. For the CDR3, the DNA is TGTGCCAGCAGCTTATTGAGTGCCGGGGAGCTGTTTTTT. This sequence encodes CASSLLSAGELFF.